The 18 T cell receptor beta chains presented below share a single source sample, sequenced in a study of regulatory T cells in long-lasting Graves disease. Building of the TCR beta libraries involved iRepertoire HTBI primers and Arm-PCR of CDR3 regions. From the multiplex PCR reads, TCRdb called clonotypes with MiXCR, one entry per CDR3 protein. Of around 320,000 distinct CDR3 sequences listed, approximately 15% are singletons. Time point defined: newly diagnosed GD, antithyroid drugs for less than 3 months. The TCR library was prepared using RNA isolated from PBMCs. This same sample was also taken into another study, of T cells in Graves' hyperthyroidism and ophthalmopathy.

The source material was peripheral blood mononuclear cells (PBMCs), sampled at new diagnosis, from a patient treated with antithyroid drugs. The receptors here all came from a middle-aged man with Graves disease.

This clonotype was detected ten times or more. The chain employs TRBV6-1 and TRBJ2-3, with D perhaps TRBD1 or TRBD2 (5 bases each). Germline V gives CDR1 MNHNS, CDR2 SASEGT. The CDR3 has 12 residues. The germline V and J ends were trimmed by 3 bases and 6 bases, with 7 bases remaining between them. CDR3 bases: TGTGCCAGCAGTGAGGGACGGGATACGCAGTATTTT. Translated, it gives CASSEGRDTQYF.

The table lists this clonotype with many counts. The genes are TRBV5-1 and TRBJ1-4; a possible D gene is TRBD1 (5 bases). This CDR3 is built from 15 residues. The germline gives CDR1 SGHRS, CDR2 YFSETQ. Trimming removed 2 bases from V and 4 bases from J, with 12 bases in between. The chain's CDR3 is CASSFSLGDNEKLFF. CDR3 coding DNA: TGCGCCAGCAGCTTTAGTTTAGGGGATAATGAAAAACTGTTTTTT.

This clonotype was recorded at least ten times. The V and J genes are TRBV28 and TRBJ2-1; TRBD1 matches at 11 bases. This CDR3 comprises 15 residues. Germline V CDR1 and CDR2: MDHEN, SYDVKM. Germline trimming cut 4 bases from V and 6 bases from J; bases unmatched to any gene: 5. The CDR3 region is CASSWTGGAFNEQFF. The CDR3 DNA follows: TGTGCCAGCAGTTGGACAGGGGGCGCGTTCAATGAGCAGTTCTTC.

In this sample, this clonotype turned up many times. This chain joins TRBV10-3 and TRBJ1-1; 9 bases line up with TRBD1. From germline, CDR1 is ENHRY and CDR2 SYGVKD. The CDR3 loop spans 14 amino acids. The trim removed 8 bases at V and 3 bases at J, leaving 7 bases unmatched. This CDR3 reads CAIGRTGEYTEAFF. In DNA form, the CDR3 reads TGTGCCATCGGGCGGACAGGGGAGTACACTGAAGCTTTCTTT.

At least ten counts were recorded for this clonotype. The CDR3 here is CSARDDRGAGELFF. DNA for the CDR3: TGCAGTGCTAGAGATGACCGGGGGGCCGGGGAGCTGTTTTTT. The J gene is TRBJ2-2, the V gene TRBV20-1; 7 bases agree with TRBD2. Germline CDR1 and CDR2: DFQATT and SNEGSKA (reference sequence). CDR3 length equals 14 residues. The ends lost 0 bases at V and 6 bases at J; junction bases unmatched: 4.

This clonotype was observed at least ten times. V and J are TRBV29-1 and TRBJ2-7, with 10 nucleotides matching TRBD1. The CDR3 has 13 amino acids. The germline CDR1 and CDR2 sequences are SQVTM and ANQGSEA. The J segment lost 6 bases and the V segment lost 6 bases, leaving 8 bases of the junction unmatched. CDR3: CSVGRTGGTEQYF. In nucleotides, the CDR3 is TGCAGCGTGGGTCGGACAGGGGGGACCGAGCAGTACTTC.

This clonotype showed up many times. The chain couples TRBV2 to TRBJ2-3, with D possibly TRBD2 on 7 matching bases. Trimming pared 8 bases from V and 0 bases from J, leaving 15 bases between. This CDR3 region has 15 residues. The germline V gene encodes CDR1 SNHLY and CDR2 FYNNEI. This CDR3 is CASGGGTISTDTQYF. CDR3 nucleotides: TGTGCCAGCGGAGGGGGGACTATAAGCACAGATACGCAGTATTTT.

This clonotype was counted ten times or more. The chain employs TRBV18 and TRBJ1-1, with TRBD1 matching 8 bases. Germline V lookup: CDR1 KGHSH, CDR2 LQKENI. The V segment lost 3 bases and the J segment 5 bases; nucleotides outside the gene matches: 8. The CDR3 spans 15 residues. CDR3 nucleotide sequence: TGTGCCAGCTCACCCCCTGGCAGGGGGCGGACTGAAGCTTTCTTT. It yields the protein CASSPPGRGRTEAFF.

This clonotype was counted many times. The genes are TRBV7-8 and TRBJ2-5, with 12 bases identical to TRBD2. Per germline, CDR1 SGHVS and CDR2 FQNEAQ. CDR3 length: 15 amino acids. V shed 5 bases and J 5 bases; nucleotides not matched to a gene: 6. The CDR3 DNA reads TGTGCCAGCAGCGCCGGACTAGCGGGGAGGGAGACCCAGTACTTC. Protein sequence: CASSAGLAGRETQYF. Variable domain in full (rest from reference TRBV7-8 and TRBJ2-5): GAGVSQSPRYKVAKRGQDVALRCDPISGHVSLFWYQQALGQGPEFLTYFQNEAQLDKSGLPSDRFFAERPEGSVSTLKIQRTQQEDSAVYLCASSAGLAGRETQYFGPGTRLLVL.

The chain couples TRBV18 to TRBJ1-2, with D unresolved. This CDR3 contains 16 residues. The germline CDR1 and CDR2 sequences are KGHSH and LQKENI. The V gene lost 4 bases and the J gene lost 4 bases, with 19 bases spanning the gap. The CDR3 bases are TGTGCCAGCTCACGATCCGGAGTTAGGGAGGGCTATGGCTACACCTTC. Its protein product is CASSRSGVREGYGYTF.

This clonotype was picked up many times. J is TRBJ1-1 and V is TRBV3-1; D is ambiguous. With 6 bases removed from V and 3 bases from J, the gap between germline ends came to 20 bases. The V gene's germline CDR1 is LGHDT and CDR2 YNNKEL (reference sequence). There are 16 residues in the CDR3. CDR3 bases: TGTGCCAGCAGTCCCCTTGGGTCCCTGAAATACACTGAAGCTTTCTTT. This sequence encodes CASSPLGSLKYTEAFF.

The chain carries TRBV9 and TRBJ1-6; possible D gene TRBD1, 5 bases. V gave up 4 bases and J gave up 0 bases, with 14 bases separating them. This CDR3 has 17 amino acids. Germline V gene sequence: CDR1 SGDLS, CDR2 YYNGEE. The CDR3 spells CASSPAGLSSYNSPLHF. Here the CDR3 DNA reads TGTGCCAGCAGCCCCGCAGGGCTTAGCTCCTATAATTCACCCCTCCACTTT.

This clonotype was recorded a few times. The chain uses TRBV5-6 and TRBJ1-2; D call uncertain. Germline V gene data show CDR1 as SGHDT and CDR2 as YYEEEE. The length of the CDR3 is 12 residues. V was trimmed by 2 bases and J by 6 bases, leaving 8 bases between them. The CDR3 loop reads CASSLRTDGYTF. CDR3 coding DNA: TGTGCCAGCAGCTTACGGACGGATGGCTACACCTTC.

This clonotype occurred a few times. The chain carries TRBV10-3 and TRBJ2-3; 10 bases are a match to TRBD1. This CDR3 contains 15 residues. Unmatched junction bases numbered 8, after V lost 7 bases and J lost 4 bases. CDR1 is ENHRY, CDR2 SYGVKD, per germline. The CDR3 sequence: CAIKRGQGSPDTQYF. The CDR3, as DNA: TGTGCCATCAAGAGGGGACAGGGGTCCCCAGATACGCAGTATTTT.

This clonotype appeared once. A much larger clonotype is one base distant, so this may be a read error. The chain combines TRBV12-3 or TRBV12-4 with TRBJ2-1; the D gene is possibly TRBD2 (5 bases). V was clipped by 8 bases and J by 5 bases, with 10 bases between them. The CDR3 has 12 amino acids. The CDR3 protein is CASLGVDNEQFF. In DNA form, the CDR3 reads TGTGCCAGCCTGGGAGTCGACAATGAGCAGTTCTTC.

This clonotype has at least ten counts. V and J are TRBV7-3 and TRBJ2-3; TRBD2 agrees at 9 bases. CDR1 SGHTA and CDR2 FQGTGA come from the germline V gene. The CDR3 is 15 amino acids. After removal of 2 bases from V and 2 bases from J, the junction contained 2 bases not matched to a gene. The CDR3 is CASSLLAGFTDTQYF. In DNA, the CDR3 is TGTGCCAGCAGCTTACTAGCGGGGTTCACAGATACGCAGTATTTT.

This clonotype appeared many times. The chain employs TRBV4-3 and TRBJ2-7, with D tentatively TRBD1 (6 bases). The CDR3 is 16 amino acids. The germline V gene has CDR1 LGHNA and CDR2 YSLEER. V lost 1 base and J lost 0, with 13 bases in between. CDR3 in amino acids: CASSQVLGHRSYEQYF. The CDR3 DNA reads as TGCGCCAGCAGCCAAGTTTTGGGACACCGCTCCTACGAGCAGTACTTC.

This clonotype came up a few times. This rearrangement joins TRBV7-2 to TRBJ2-3, with D tentatively TRBD2 (6 bases). Germline V CDR1 and CDR2: SGHTA, FQGNSA. The V end lost 4 bases, the J end lost 7 bases, and 9 bases lay between the germline ends. The CDR3 extends over 12 amino acids. The chain's CDR3 is CASSSREYTQYF. The CDR3 DNA reads as TGTGCCAGCAGCTCCCGGGAGTATACGCAGTATTTT. Based on the CDR3 plus reference TRBV7-2 and TRBJ2-3, the full variable domain is GAGVSQSPSNKVTEKGKDVELRCDPISGHTALYWYRQSLGQGLEFLIYFQGNSAPDKSGLPSDRFSAERTGGSVSTLTIQRTQQEDSAVYLCASSSREYTQYFGPGTRLTVL.